This T cell receptor (beta chain) was sequenced for a study of T cell responses to AZD1222 COVID-19 vaccine. Profiling relied on immunoSEQ multiplex PCR, and the TCRdb table lists in-frame clones only, not all of them. The data hold about 75,000 clones, with around 87% observed a single time. The TCR sequence derives from an adult who received the AZD1222 COVID-19 vaccine. The material sequenced was peripheral blood, taken 28 days after the second AZD1222 dose.

CDR3 residues: CAWSVQQTGANSPLHF. DNA for the CDR3: TGTGCCTGGAGTGTACAACAAACAGGGGCAAATTCACCCCTCCACTTT. The V call is TRBV30, the J call TRBJ1-6; TRBD1 aligns across 7 bases. Unmatched junction bases numbered 9, after V lost 0 bases and J lost 7 bases. The CDR3 consists of 16 residues. Germline values: CDR1 GTSNPN, CDR2 SVGIG (reference sequence).